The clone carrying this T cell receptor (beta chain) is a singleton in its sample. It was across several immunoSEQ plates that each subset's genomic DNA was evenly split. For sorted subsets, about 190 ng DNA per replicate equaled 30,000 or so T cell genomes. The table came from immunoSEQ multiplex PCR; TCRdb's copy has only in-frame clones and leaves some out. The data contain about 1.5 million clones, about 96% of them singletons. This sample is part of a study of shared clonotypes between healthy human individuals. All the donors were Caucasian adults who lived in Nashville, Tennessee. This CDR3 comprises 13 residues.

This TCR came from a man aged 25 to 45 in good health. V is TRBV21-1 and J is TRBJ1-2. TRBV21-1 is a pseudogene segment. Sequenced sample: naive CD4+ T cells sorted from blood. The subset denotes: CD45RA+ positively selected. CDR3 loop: CASSKGGAHGYTF. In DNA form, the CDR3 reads TGTGCCAGCAGCAAAGGGGGGGCGCACGGCTACACCTTC.